This TCR beta chain was recovered during a study of cytomegalovirus exposure and HLA in healthy donors. Notes on this clone: Antigen specificity is unknown.

Study-wide results and limits: As a later analysis revealed, the rate of TCR association differed by HLA locus, with DRB1 most and HLA-C fewest. The classifier reportedly diagnosed cytomegalovirus status with high sensitivity and specificity. Several of the most significant clusters appeared linked to common viral pathogens, based on a later analysis. Researchers reported from a later analysis that most CMV-associated TCR beta chains appeared HLA-restricted.

The CDR3 sequence is 17 residues long. V lost 3 bases to trimming and J lost 3 bases; unmatched junction nucleotides: 4. Germline V gene lookup returns CDR1 KGHSH and CDR2 LQKENI. Researchers ran the PCR with 60 Vbeta and 13 Jbeta primers. Using immunoSEQ multiplex PCR, the repertoire was profiled, and TCRdb retains in-frame clones only, with some absent. The sample includes some 200,000 clones. The sample taken for sequencing was PBMCs. The chain recombines TRBV18 with TRBJ2-3; TRBD2 agrees at 15 bases. This sequence originates from a man between 25 and 39 years old in good health and CMV-seronegative. This CDR3 reads CASSPTGLAGGTDTQYF. As DNA, the CDR3 is TGTGCCAGCTCACCTACTGGACTAGCGGGGGGGACAGATACGCAGTATTTT. The complete variable domain, with remaining parts taken from reference TRBV18 and TRBJ2-3, reads NAGVMQNPRHLVRRRGQEARLRCSPMKGHSHVYWYRQLPEEGLKFMVYLQKENIIDESGMPKERFSAEFPKEGPSILRIQQVVRGDSAAYFCASSPTGLAGGTDTQYFGPGTRLTVL.